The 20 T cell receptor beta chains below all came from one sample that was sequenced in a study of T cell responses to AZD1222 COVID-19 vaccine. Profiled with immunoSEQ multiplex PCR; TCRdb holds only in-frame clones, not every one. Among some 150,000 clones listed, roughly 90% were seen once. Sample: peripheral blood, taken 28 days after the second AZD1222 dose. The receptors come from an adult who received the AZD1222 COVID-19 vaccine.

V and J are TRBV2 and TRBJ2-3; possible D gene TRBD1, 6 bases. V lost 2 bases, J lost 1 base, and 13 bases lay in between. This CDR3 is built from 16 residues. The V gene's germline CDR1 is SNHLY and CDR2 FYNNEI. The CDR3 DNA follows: TGTGCCAGCAGTGAATTATGGGGACACGGCACAGATACGCAGTATTTT. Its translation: CASSELWGHGTDTQYF.

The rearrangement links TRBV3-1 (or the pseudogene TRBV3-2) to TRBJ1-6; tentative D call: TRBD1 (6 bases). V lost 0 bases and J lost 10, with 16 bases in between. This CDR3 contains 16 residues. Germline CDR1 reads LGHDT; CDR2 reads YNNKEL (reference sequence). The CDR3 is CASSQDPGQRSSPLHF. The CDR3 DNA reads TGTGCCAGCAGCCAAGATCCGGGACAAAGGAGCTCACCCCTCCACTTT.

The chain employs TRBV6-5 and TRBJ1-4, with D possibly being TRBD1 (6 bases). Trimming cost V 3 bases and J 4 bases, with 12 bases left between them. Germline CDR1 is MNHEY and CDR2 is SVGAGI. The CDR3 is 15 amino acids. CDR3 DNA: TGTGCCAGCAGTTATAGTAGGACAGATAATGAAAAACTGTTTTTT. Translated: CASSYSRTDNEKLFF.

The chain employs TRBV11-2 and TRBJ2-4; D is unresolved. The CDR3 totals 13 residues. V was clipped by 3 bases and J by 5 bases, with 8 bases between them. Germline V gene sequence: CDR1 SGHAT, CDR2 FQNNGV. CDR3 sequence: CASSFSGQNIQYF. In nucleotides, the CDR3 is TGTGCCAGCAGCTTTTCGGGCCAAAACATTCAGTACTTC.

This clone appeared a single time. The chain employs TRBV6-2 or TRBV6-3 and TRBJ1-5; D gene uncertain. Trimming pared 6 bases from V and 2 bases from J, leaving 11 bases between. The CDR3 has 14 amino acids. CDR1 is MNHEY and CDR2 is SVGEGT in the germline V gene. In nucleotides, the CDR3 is TGTGCCAGCAGCCGGCAGAATGGCAATCAGCCCCAGCATTTT. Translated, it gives CASSRQNGNQPQHF.

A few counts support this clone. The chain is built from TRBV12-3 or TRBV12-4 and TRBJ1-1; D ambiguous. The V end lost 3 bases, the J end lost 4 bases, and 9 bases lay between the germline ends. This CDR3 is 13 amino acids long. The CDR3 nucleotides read TGTGCCAGCAGTTTTGGCACCCTCACTGAAGCTTTCTTT. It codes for CASSFGTLTEAFF.

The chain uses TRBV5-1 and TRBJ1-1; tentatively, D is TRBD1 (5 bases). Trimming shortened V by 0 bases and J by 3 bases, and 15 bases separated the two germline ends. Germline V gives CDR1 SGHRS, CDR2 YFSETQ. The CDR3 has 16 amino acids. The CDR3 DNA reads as TGCGCCAGCAGCTTGGATGGGCCCCGAGGGGACACTGAAGCTTTCTTT. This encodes CASSLDGPRGDTEAFF.

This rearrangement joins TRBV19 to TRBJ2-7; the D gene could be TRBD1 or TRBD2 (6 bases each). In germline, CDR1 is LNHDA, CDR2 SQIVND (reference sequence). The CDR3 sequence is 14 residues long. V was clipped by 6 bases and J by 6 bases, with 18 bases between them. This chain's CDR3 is CASSPPGARGEQYF. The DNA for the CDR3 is TGTGCCAGTAGCCCCCCGGGGGCTAGGGGCGAGCAGTACTTC.

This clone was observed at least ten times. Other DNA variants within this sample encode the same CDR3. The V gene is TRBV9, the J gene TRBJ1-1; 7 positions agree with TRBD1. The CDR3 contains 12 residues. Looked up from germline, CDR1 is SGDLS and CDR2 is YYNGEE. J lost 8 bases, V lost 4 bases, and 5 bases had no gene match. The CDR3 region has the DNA TGTGCCAGCAGCCCCGGGACAGCAGAAGCTTTCTTT. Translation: CASSPGTAEAFF.

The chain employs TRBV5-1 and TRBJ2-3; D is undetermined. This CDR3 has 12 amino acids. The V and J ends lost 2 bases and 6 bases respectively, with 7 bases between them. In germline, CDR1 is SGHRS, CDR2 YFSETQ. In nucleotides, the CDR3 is TGCGCCAGCAGCTTTATGAGGGATACGCAGTATTTT. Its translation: CASSFMRDTQYF.

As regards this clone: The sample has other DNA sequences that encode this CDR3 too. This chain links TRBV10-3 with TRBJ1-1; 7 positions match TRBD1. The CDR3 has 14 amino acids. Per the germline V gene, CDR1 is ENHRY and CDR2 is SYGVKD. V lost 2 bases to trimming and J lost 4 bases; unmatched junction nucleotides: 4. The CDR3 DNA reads TGTGCCATCAGTGAGAGACAGGGAGGCACTGAAGCTTTCTTT. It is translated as CAISERQGGTEAFF.

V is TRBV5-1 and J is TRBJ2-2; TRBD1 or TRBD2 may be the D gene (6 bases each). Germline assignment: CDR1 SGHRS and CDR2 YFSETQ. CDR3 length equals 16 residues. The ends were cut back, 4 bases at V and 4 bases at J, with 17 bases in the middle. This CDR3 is CASSPDGGHFTGELFF. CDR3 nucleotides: TGCGCCAGCAGCCCGGATGGGGGGCATTTCACCGGGGAGCTGTTTTTT.

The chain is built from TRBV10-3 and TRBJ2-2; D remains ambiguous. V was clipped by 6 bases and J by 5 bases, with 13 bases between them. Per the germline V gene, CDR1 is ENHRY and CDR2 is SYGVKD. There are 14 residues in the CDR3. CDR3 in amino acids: CAISSNSSTGELFF. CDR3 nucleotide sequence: TGTGCCATCAGCTCAAACTCCTCTACCGGGGAGCTGTTTTTT.

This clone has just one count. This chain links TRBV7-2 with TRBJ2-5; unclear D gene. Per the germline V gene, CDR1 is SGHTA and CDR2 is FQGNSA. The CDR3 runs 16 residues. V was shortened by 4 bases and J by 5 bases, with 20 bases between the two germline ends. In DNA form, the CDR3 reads TGTGCCAGCAGCTCAGTTATGGGGTCTGGGATGGAGACCCAGTACTTC. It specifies CASSSVMGSGMETQYF. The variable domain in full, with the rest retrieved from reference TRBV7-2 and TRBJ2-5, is GAGVSQSPSNKVTEKGKDVELRCDPISGHTALYWYRQSLGQGLEFLIYFQGNSAPDKSGLPSDRFSAERTGGSVSTLTIQRTQQEDSAVYLCASSSVMGSGMETQYFGPGTRLLVL.

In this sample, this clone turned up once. In DNA form, the CDR3 reads TGTGCCAGCAGCTCCCCCACGGGGTCTTATGGAAACACCATATATTTT. Translating it yields CASSSPTGSYGNTIYF. J is TRBJ1-3 and V is TRBV5-4; D remains ambiguous. The CDR3 length is 16 residues. Trimming pared 3 bases from V and 3 bases from J, leaving 16 bases between. In germline, CDR1 is SGHNT, CDR2 YYREEE (reference sequence).

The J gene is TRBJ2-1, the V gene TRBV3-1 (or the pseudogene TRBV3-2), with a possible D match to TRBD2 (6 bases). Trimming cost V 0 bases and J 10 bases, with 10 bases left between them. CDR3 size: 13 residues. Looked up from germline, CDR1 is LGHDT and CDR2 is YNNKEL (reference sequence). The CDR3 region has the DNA TGTGCCAGCAGCCAAGAGGGCCGGGGGGAGCAGTTCTTC. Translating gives CASSQEGRGEQFF.

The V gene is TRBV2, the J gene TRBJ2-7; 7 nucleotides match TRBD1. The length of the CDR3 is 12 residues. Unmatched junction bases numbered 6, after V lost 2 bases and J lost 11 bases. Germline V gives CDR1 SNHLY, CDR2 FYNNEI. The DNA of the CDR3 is TGTGCCAGCAGTGAAAGGGGGCGCATTAAGTACTTC. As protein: CASSERGRIKYF.

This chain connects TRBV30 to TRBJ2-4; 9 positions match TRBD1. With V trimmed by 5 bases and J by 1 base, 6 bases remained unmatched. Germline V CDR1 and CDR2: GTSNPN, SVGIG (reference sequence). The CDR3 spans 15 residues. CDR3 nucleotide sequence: TGTGCCTGGGAAGGGACAGGGTGGGCCAAAAACATTCAGTACTTC. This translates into CAWEGTGWAKNIQYF.

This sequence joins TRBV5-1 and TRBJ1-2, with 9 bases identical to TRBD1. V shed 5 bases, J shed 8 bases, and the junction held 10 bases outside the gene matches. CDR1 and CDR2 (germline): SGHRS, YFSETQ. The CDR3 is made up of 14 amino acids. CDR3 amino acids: CASRTDRGGIGYTF. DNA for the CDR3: TGCGCCAGCAGAACGGACAGGGGAGGCATCGGCTACACCTTC. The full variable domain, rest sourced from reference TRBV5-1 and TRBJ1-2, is KAGVTQTPRYLIKTRGQQVTLSCSPISGHRSVSWYQQTPGQGLQFLFEYFSETQRNKGNFPGRFSGRQFSNSRSEMNVSTLELGDSALYLCASRTDRGGIGYTFGSGTRLTVV.

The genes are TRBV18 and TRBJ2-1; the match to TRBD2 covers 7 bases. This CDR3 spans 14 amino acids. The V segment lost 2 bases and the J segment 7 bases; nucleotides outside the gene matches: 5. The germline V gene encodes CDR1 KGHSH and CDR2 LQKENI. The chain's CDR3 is CASSPIGGGNEQFF. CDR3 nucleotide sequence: TGTGCCAGCTCACCAATTGGCGGGGGAAATGAGCAGTTCTTC.